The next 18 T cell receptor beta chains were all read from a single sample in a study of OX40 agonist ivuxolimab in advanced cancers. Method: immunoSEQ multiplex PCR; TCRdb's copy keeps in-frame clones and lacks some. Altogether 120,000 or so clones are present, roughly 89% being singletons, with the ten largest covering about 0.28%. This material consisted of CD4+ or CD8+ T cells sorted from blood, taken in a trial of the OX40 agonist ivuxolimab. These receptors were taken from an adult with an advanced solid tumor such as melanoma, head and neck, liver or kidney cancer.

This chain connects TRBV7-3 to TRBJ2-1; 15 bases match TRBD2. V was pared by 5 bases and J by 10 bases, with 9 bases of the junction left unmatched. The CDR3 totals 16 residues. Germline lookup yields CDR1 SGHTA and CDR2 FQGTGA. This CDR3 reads CASSPPGLAGGPEQFF. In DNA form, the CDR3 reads TGTGCCAGCAGCCCACCGGGACTAGCGGGAGGCCCGGAGCAGTTCTTC.

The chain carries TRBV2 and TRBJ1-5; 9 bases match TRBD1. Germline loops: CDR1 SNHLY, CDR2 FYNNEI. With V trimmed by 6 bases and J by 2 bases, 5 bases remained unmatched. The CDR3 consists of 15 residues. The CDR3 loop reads CASRTGGAGNQPQHF. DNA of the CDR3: TGTGCCAGCAGGACAGGGGGTGCGGGCAATCAGCCCCAGCATTTT.

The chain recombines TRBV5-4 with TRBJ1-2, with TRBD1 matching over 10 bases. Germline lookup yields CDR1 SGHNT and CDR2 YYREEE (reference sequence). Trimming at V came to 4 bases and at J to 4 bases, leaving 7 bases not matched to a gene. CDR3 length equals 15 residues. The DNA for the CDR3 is TGTGCCAGCAGCCCCCGGGACAGGGGAGGCTATGGCTACACCTTC. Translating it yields CASSPRDRGGYGYTF.

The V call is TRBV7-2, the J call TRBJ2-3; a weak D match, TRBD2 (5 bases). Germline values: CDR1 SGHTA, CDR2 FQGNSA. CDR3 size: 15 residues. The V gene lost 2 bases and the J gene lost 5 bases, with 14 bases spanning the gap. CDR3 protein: CASSLLLLVGDTQYF. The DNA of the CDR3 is TGTGCCAGCAGCTTATTGTTACTAGTTGGAGATACGCAGTATTTT.

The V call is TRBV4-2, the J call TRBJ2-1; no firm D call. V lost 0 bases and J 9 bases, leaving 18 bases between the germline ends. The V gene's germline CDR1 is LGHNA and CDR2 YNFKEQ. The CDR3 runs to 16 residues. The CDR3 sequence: CASSQEASTTVREQFF. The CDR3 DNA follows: TGTGCCAGCAGCCAAGAGGCCTCGACCACGGTTCGTGAGCAGTTCTTC.

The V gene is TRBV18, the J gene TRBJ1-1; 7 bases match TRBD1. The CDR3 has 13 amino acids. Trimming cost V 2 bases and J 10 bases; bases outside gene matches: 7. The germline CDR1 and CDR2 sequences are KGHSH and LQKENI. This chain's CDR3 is CASSPSTGEGAFF. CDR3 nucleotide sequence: TGTGCCAGCTCACCATCCACAGGGGAGGGAGCTTTCTTT.

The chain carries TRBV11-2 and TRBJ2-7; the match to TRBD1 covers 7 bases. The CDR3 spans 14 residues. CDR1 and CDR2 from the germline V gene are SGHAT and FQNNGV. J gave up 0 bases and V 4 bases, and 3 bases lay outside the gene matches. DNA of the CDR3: TGTGCCAGCAGCTGGGACAGTAGCTCCTACGAGCAGTACTTC. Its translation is CASSWDSSSYEQYF.

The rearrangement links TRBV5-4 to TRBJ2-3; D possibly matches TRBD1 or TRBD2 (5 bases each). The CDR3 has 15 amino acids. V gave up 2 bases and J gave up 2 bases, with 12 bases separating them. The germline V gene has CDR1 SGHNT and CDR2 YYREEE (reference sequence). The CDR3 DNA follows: TGTGCCAGCAGCTTCCGGGACCGGGACACAGATACGCAGTATTTT. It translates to CASSFRDRDTDTQYF.

The DNA of the CDR3 is TGTGCCAGCAGCTTACAGGGGGAGAACACTGAAGCTTTCTTT. Translation: CASSLQGENTEAFF. The chain couples TRBV7-2 to TRBJ1-1; 7 nucleotides line up with TRBD1. J lost 1 base, V lost 2 bases, and 1 base had no gene match. Germline V gene data show CDR1 as SGHTA and CDR2 as FQGNSA. The CDR3 runs 14 residues. Combining the CDR3 with reference TRBV7-2 and TRBJ1-1 gives the whole variable domain GAGVSQSPSNKVTEKGKDVELRCDPISGHTALYWYRQSLGQGLEFLIYFQGNSAPDKSGLPSDRFSAERTGGSVSTLTIQRTQQEDSAVYLCASSLQGENTEAFFGQGTRLTVV.

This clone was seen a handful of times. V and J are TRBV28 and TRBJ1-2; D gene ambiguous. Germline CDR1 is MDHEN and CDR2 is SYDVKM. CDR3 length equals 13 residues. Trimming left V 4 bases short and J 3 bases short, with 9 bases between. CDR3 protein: CASSWGFDYGYTF. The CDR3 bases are TGTGCCAGCAGTTGGGGATTTGACTATGGCTACACCTTC.

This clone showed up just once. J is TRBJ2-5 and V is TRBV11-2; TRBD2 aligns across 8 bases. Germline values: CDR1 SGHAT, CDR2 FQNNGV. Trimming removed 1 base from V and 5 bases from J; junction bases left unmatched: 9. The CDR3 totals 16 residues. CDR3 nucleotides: TGTGCCAGCAGCTTAGCCCCGGGCGGGAGGATGGAGACCCAGTACTTC. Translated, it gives CASSLAPGGRMETQYF. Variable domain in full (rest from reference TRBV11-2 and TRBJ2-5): EAGVAQSPRYKIIEKRQSVAFWCNPISGHATLYWYQQILGQGPKLLIQFQNNGVVDDSQLPKDRFSAERLKGVDSTLKIQPAKLEDSAVYLCASSLAPGGRMETQYFGPGTRLLVL.

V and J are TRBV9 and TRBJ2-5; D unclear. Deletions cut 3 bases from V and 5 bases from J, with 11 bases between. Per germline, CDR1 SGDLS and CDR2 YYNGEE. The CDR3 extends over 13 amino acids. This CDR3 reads CASSDPGRETQYF. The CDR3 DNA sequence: TGTGCCAGCAGCGATCCCGGGCGGGAGACCCAGTACTTC.

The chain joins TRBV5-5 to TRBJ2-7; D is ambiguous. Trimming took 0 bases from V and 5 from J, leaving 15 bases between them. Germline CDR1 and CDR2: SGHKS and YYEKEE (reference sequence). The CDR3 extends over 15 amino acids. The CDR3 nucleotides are TGTGCCAGCAGCTTGGAGTACAGACGAAGAGACGAGCAGTACTTC. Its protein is CASSLEYRRRDEQYF.

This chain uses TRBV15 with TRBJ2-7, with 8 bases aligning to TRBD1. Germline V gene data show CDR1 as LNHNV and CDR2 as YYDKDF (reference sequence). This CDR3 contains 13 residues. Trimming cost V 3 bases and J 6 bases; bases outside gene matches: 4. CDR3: CATSRDRVGEQYF. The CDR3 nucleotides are TGTGCCACCAGCAGGGACAGGGTGGGCGAGCAGTACTTC. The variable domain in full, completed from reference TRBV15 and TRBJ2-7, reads DAMVIQNPRYQVTQFGKPVTLSCSQTLNHNVMYWYQQKSSQAPKLLFHYYDKDFNNEADTPDNFQSRRPNTSFCFLDIRSPGLGDTAMYLCATSRDRVGEQYFGPGTRLTVT.

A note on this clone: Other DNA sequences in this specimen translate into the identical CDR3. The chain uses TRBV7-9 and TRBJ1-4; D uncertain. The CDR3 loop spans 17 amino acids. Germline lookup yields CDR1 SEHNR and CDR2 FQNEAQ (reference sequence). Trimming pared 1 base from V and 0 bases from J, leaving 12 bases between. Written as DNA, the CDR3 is TGTGCCAGCAGCTTAGGGGGTGGCAGTGCAACTAATGAAAAACTGTTTTTT. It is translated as CASSLGGGSATNEKLFF.

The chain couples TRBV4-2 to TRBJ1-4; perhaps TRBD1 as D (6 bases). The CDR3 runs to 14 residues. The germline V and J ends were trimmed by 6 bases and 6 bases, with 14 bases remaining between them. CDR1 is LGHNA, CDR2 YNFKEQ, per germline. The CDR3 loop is CASRRDNTYEKLFF. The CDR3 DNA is TGTGCCAGCAGGCGGGACAACACTTATGAAAAACTGTTTTTT.

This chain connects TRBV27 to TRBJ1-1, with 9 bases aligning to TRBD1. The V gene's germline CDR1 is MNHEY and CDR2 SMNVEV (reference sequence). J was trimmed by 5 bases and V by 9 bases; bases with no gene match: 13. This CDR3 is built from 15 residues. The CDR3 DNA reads TGTGCCAGTTGGGGACAGGGCGGGATAGGGACTGAAGCTTTCTTT. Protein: CASWGQGGIGTEAFF.

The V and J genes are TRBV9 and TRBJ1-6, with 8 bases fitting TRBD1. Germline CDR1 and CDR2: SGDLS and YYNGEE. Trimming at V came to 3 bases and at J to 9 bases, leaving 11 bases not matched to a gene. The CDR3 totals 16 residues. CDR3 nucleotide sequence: TGTGCCAGCAGCGCTGAGACAGGGGCAGGTGGTTCACCCCTCCACTTT. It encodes CASSAETGAGGSPLHF.